Listed below are T cell receptor beta chains from one sample, sequenced in a study of blood T cell repertoires in COVID-19. The protocol was immunoSEQ multiplex PCR, while the TCRdb copy is restricted to in-frame clones and leaves out a portion. The sample holds 400,000 to 450,000 clones, 89% seen once. Specimen: peripheral blood. The receptors originated from a woman aged 40 to 50 with COVID-19, enrolled during active disease. CDR3s include the opening cysteine and the closing phenylalanine or tryptophan. D genes are given only for firm matches. Clone size appears in some rows only: once, few, many, or a class for an expanded clone.

>NA|TRBJ2-1|TRBV2|NA
CASSGAGVNEQFF
TGTGCCAGCAGTGGGGCGGGCGTGAATGAGCAGTTCTTC
>TRBD1|TRBJ1-1|TRBV28|NA
CASSLIQGATEAFF
TGTGCCAGCAGTTTAATCCAGGGGGCCACTGAAGCTTTCTTT
>NA|TRBJ1-2|TRBV7-2|NA
CASSLDTGNYGYTF
TGTGCCAGCAGCTTAGACACAGGAAACTATGGCTACACCTTC
>NA|TRBJ1-1|TRBV7-9|NA
CASSLGRGEAFF
TGTGCCAGCAGCCTTGGGAGAGGCGAAGCTTTCTTT
>NA|TRBJ1-3|TRBV7-2|NA
CASSPAHGVISGNTIYF
TGTGCCAGCAGCCCGGCTCACGGGGTGATCTCTGGAAACACCATATATTTT
>NA|TRBJ1-5|TRBV28|NA
CASSLVSSINPQHF
TGTGCCAGCAGTTTGGTCAGTTCAATCAATCCCCAGCATTTT
>TRBD2|TRBJ2-3|TRBV9|NA
CASSAGLRRGGTDTQYF
TGTGCCAGCAGCGCAGGACTGAGGCGGGGGGGCACAGATACGCAGTATTTT
>NA|TRBJ1-1|TRBV13|once
CASSLGWGQNTEAFF
TGTGCCAGCAGCTTAGGCTGGGGACAGAACACTGAAGCTTTCTTT
>TRBD2|TRBJ2-1|TRBV7-9|NA
CASSSLSQRGAYNEQFF
TGTGCCAGCAGCTCCTTGTCTCAGCGGGGGGCCTACAATGAGCAGTTCTTC
>NA|TRBJ1-3|TRBV5-1|NA
CASSLNRGNTIYF
TGCGCCAGCAGCTTGAATCGGGGAAACACCATATATTTT
>NA|TRBJ1-1|TRBV5-6|NA
CASSLDIYMNTEAFF
TGTGCCAGCAGCTTGGACATATACATGAACACTGAAGCTTTCTTT
>TRBD1|TRBJ1-4|TRBV27|NA
CASSLTGTGGEKLFF
TGTGCCAGCAGCCTAACCGGGACAGGGGGCGAAAAACTGTTTTTT
>TRBD1|TRBJ2-1|TRBV5-4|NA
CASSFETGGYNEQFF
TGTGCCAGCAGCTTTGAGACAGGGGGCTACAATGAGCAGTTCTTC
>NA|TRBJ2-7|TRBV5-5|NA
CASSATSAGPYEQYF
TGTGCCAGCAGCGCCACCTCAGCGGGCCCCTACGAGCAGTACTTC
>NA|TRBJ1-1|TRBV18|NA
CASSPSGQAREAFF
TGTGCCAGCTCCCCCAGTGGGCAGGCCCGGGAAGCTTTCTTT
>TRBD2|TRBJ2-1|TRBV27|once
CASSVTSGGRLLYLFF
TGTGCCAGCAGTGTAACTAGCGGGGGTCGTCTCTTGTACCTGTTCTTC
>NA|TRBJ1-4|TRBV27|NA
CASSPTLRTNEKLFF
TGTGCCAGCAGTCCAACTCTTAGAACTAATGAAAAACTGTTTTTT
>NA|TRBJ1-5|TRBV28|NA
CASSLPFREYSNQPQHF
TGTGCCAGCAGTTTACCGTTCAGGGAATATAGCAATCAGCCCCAGCATTTT
>TRBD2|TRBJ2-3|TRBV5-1|NA
CASSQTSGGRDTQYF
TGCGCCAGCAGCCAAACTAGCGGGGGTCGGGATACGCAGTATTTT
>TRBD1|TRBJ1-3|TRBV3-1/TRBV3-2|NA
CASNAGTGGNTIYF
TGTGCCAGCAACGCCGGGACAGGGGGAAACACCATATATTTT
>TRBD1|TRBJ1-5|TRBV28|NA
CASSLIDRGSQPQHF
TGTGCCAGCAGTTTAATCGACAGGGGAAGCCAGCCCCAGCATTTT
>TRBD2|TRBJ2-7|TRBV6-4|NA
CARRSGTSGGTAPCYEQYF
TGTGCCAGGAGGTCTGGGACTAGCGGGGGTACGGCCCCCTGCTACGAGCAGTACTTC
>NA|TRBJ2-5|TRBV6-2/TRBV6-3|NA
CASSTRGSEETQYF
TGTGCCAGCAGCACGCGGGGCAGTGAAGAGACCCAGTACTTC
>NA|TRBJ2-2|TRBV7-3|NA
CASSRGLSNTGELFF
TGTGCCAGCAGCCGGGGACTCTCGAACACCGGGGAGCTGTTTTTT
>TRBD1|TRBJ2-1|TRBV5-5|NA
CASSLTGVLWGQGDNEQFF
TGTGCCAGCAGCCTTACGGGGGTACTTTGGGGACAGGGCGATAATGAGCAGTTCTTC
>TRBD1|TRBJ1-2|TRBV7-9|NA
CASSPTGGESNYGYTF
TGTGCCAGCAGCCCGACAGGGGGAGAATCCAACTATGGCTACACCTTC
>NA|TRBJ1-4|TRBV3-1/TRBV3-2|NA
CASSQAGRGWGEKLFF
TGTGCCAGCAGCCAAGCCGGGCGGGGCTGGGGGGAAAAACTGTTTTTT
>NA|TRBJ1-2|TRBV5-5|NA
CASSLVFGGTDYGYTF
TGTGCCAGCAGCTTGGTATTCGGGGGGACGGACTATGGCTACACCTTC
>TRBD1|TRBJ2-7|TRBV7-9|once
CASSLARDRPLGEQYF
TGTGCCAGCAGCCTCGCCCGGGACAGGCCTTTGGGGGAGCAGTACTTC
>TRBD1|TRBJ2-3|TRBV23-1|NA
CASSHRQGSGGRGPDTQYF
TGCGCCAGCAGTCATCGACAGGGGAGTGGGGGTCGAGGCCCAGATACGCAGTATTTT
>NA|TRBJ2-7|TRBV14|once
CASSRSGGWEQYF
TGTGCCAGCAGCCGGTCGGGGGGCTGGGAGCAGTACTTC
>TRBD1|TRBJ1-1|TRBV3-1/TRBV3-2|NA
CASSPYWTGGTEAFF
TGTGCCAGCAGCCCTTACTGGACAGGGGGCACTGAAGCTTTCTTT
>TRBD2|TRBJ2-3|TRBV12-5|NA
CASGPLGVAGVDTQYF
TGTGCTAGTGGTCCTCTTGGGGTAGCGGGCGTGGATACGCAGTATTTT
>NA|TRBJ2-1|TRBV7-3|NA
CASSLLGRSHNEQFF
TGTGCCAGCAGCTTACTAGGGAGGTCCCACAATGAGCAGTTCTTC
>NA|TRBJ2-7|TRBV6-4|NA
CASSETGESYEQYF
TGTGCCAGCAGTGAGACAGGAGAATCCTACGAGCAGTACTTC